The present T cell receptor (beta chain) was sequenced within a study of blood T cell repertoires in COVID-19. Study information: The United States, Italy and Spain supplied acute and convalescent COVID-19 samples. The cDNA or gDNA used as material had been derived from T cells, B-cell-depleted T cells, or PBMCs.

This clone was seen many times. CDR1 and CDR2 (germline): SGHAT, FQNNGV. Trimming removed 5 bases at V and 1 base at J, with 14 bases between. This CDR3 region has 16 residues. Authors' processing steps: Nucleated cell number was recorded as an estimate derived from reference gene primer amplification. This table comes from immunoSEQ multiplex PCR, and its TCRdb copy is limited to in-frame clones, with some not included. The V and J calls and clone size were taken over from that table, and D and trimming were inferred from the DNA. The sample yields 80,000 or so clones, about 80% seen once. Sequenced sample: peripheral blood. J is TRBJ2-2 and V is TRBV11-2; the D is unclear. The receptor comes from a woman in her 70s with acute or convalescent COVID-19. CDR3 amino acids: CASSRKRSKNTGELFF. The CDR3, as DNA: TGTGCCAGCAGCCGCAAGAGGAGCAAGAACACCGGGGAGCTGTTTTTT.